The clone carrying this TCR beta chain was recorded many times. Its specificity is unknown. TCRdb called the multiplex PCR reads again in MiXCR, with one record for every CDR3 protein. Among around 130,000 distinct CDR3 sequences listed, about 20% were seen once. Samples came from axillary lymph nodes draining the breast cancer. This sample stems from a study of breast tumors, draining lymph nodes, adjacent tissues. Study-wide results and caveats: Tumor and nontumor repertoires were significantly more similar in luminal-like than in basal-like breast cancer. The lymph node origin of tumor T cells was framed as consistent with a hypothesis, not demonstrated.

Input material: axillary lymph node tissue. The receptor's source is a female donor with breast cancer. Some clones in this sample may be carry-over from other donors' samples.

The CDR3 sequence is CASSLDRTRYGYTF. As DNA, the CDR3 is TGTGCCAGCAGCTTAGATCGTACCCGCTATGGCTACACCTTC. V gene TRBV11-2 combines with J gene TRBJ1-2, with D unresolved. Germline CDR1 is SGHAT and CDR2 is FQNNGV. CDR3 length: 14 residues. V lost 0 bases and J 4 bases, leaving 9 bases between the germline ends.